This entry lists 11 T cell receptor beta chains sequenced from one sample in a study of beta chain features in type 1 diabetes (dated by TCRdb to 2017 to 2018). Library construction relied on the immunoSEQ multiplex PCR assay. The entire amount of isolated RNA was reverse transcribed using the High Capacity cDNA Reverse Transcription Kit, so the sequenced TCRB transcripts were expressed ones. Imported from immuneACCESS, the table was reduced by TCRdb to in-frame sequences with V and J called. These copies leave out some clones; in studies compared against another copy, an unresolved V gene accounts for under half, and the cause of the remainder is not known. This sample lists about 360,000 clones; around 13% were detected once. More than 0.015% of the sample comes from the top ten. Specimen: naive CD4+ T cells from blood. The cell subset or site label of this sample denotes: true naive CD4+ T cells. Receptor source: a man aged 18 to 35 in good health.

This clone appeared a few times. The germline gene is not matched at one end of the junction; a read error may be the cause. CDR3 region: CASRLRLAGVYEQFF. The DNA for the CDR3 is TGTGCCAGCCGTTTAAGACTAGCGGGAGTATATGAGCAGTTCTTC. V usage is TRBV28 and J usage is TRBJ2-1, with 12 bases that match TRBD2. The CDR3 loop spans 15 amino acids. Germline V gene sequence: CDR1 MDHEN, CDR2 SYDVKM. The full variable domain, with the rest looked up from reference TRBV28 and TRBJ2-1, is DVKVTQSSRYLVKRTGEKVFLECVQDMDHENMFWYRQDPGLGLRLIYFSYDVKMKEKGDIPEGYSVSREKKERFSLILESASTNQTSMYLCASRLRLAGVYEQFFGPGTRLTVL.

This clone was seen a few times. This chain uses TRBV5-6 with TRBJ1-1; D unclear. This CDR3 is 12 amino acids long. Germline V gene sequence: CDR1 SGHDT, CDR2 YYEEEE. Trimming removed 2 bases from V and 7 bases from J, with 9 bases in between. CDR3 protein: CASSFSVSEAFF. The CDR3 bases are TGTGCCAGCAGCTTCTCAGTCAGTGAAGCTTTCTTT.

V usage is TRBV7-2 and J usage is TRBJ2-7, with TRBD2 matching over 8 bases. Trimming cost V 1 base and J 1 base; bases outside gene matches: 3. Germline-derived CDR1 and CDR2 are SGHTA and FQGNSA. This CDR3 region has 15 residues. In DNA, the CDR3 is TGTGCCAGCAGCTTAGACGGGAGGGAATCCTACGAGCAGTACTTC. Protein sequence: CASSLDGRESYEQYF.

There are a few counts of this clone. The gene calls are TRBV5-6 and TRBJ2-1; TRBD2 matches 7 bases. Germline V lookup: CDR1 SGHDT, CDR2 YYEEEE. With V trimmed by 4 bases and J by 8 bases, 18 bases remained unmatched. The CDR3 sequence is 17 residues long. The CDR3 region has the DNA TGTGCCAGCAGCCCATTGGGCGGGACTATGGGGTTGGATGAGCAGTTCTTC. Its translation is CASSPLGGTMGLDEQFF.

Remarks on this clone: The same CDR3 is also encoded by other DNA sequences in this sample. This chain uses TRBV7-2 with TRBJ2-6, with no clear D. The V gene's germline CDR1 is SGHTA and CDR2 FQGNSA. CDR3 length: 15 amino acids. Trimming took off 5 bases at V and 0 bases at J, with 8 bases between the two ends. The CDR3, as DNA: TGTGCCAGCAGCCCTCTAAGCTCTGGGGCCAACGTCCTGACTTTC. It translates to CASSPLSSGANVLTF.

J is TRBJ2-3 and V is TRBV4-1; 7 bases align to TRBD1. The CDR3 consists of 15 residues. Germline CDR1 and CDR2: MGHRA and YSYEKL. V lost 5 bases and J lost 2; bases outside the gene matches: 7. The CDR3 spells CASSARQGVTDTQYF. CDR3 coding DNA: TGCGCCAGCAGCGCCCGACAGGGTGTCACAGATACGCAGTATTTT.

The J gene is TRBJ2-1, the V gene TRBV10-3; TRBD1 agrees at 8 bases. The CDR3 has 15 amino acids. V was clipped by 10 bases and J by 4 bases; unmatched bases: 12. Germline CDR1 reads ENHRY; CDR2 reads SYGVKD. CDR3 sequence reads: CATLTRDRTYNEQFF. DNA of the CDR3: TGTGCCACCCTAACCCGGGACAGGACATACAATGAGCAGTTCTTC.

CDR3 nucleotide sequence: TGTGCCAGCAGATCTACAGGCCCCGTAGGTGGCTACACCTTC. This translates into CASRSTGPVGGYTF. The chain couples TRBV4-2 to TRBJ1-2; weak D call: TRBD1 (5 bases). The CDR3 extends over 14 amino acids. From germline, CDR1 is LGHNA and CDR2 YNFKEQ. V was pared by 6 bases and J by 7 bases, with 18 bases between.

This clone has only a few counts. This chain connects TRBV7-9 to TRBJ1-5; no clear D. Germline CDR1 is SEHNR and CDR2 is FQNEAQ (reference sequence). This CDR3 spans 13 amino acids. Trimming shortened V by 5 bases and J by 4 bases, and 9 bases separated the two germline ends. The CDR3 nucleotides are TGTGCCAGCAGCAAGGAGGGAAATCAGCCCCAGCATTTT. This gives the protein CASSKEGNQPQHF.

This clone has at least ten counts. A junction end diverges from the germline sequence, so it may reflect a read error. This chain joins TRBV30 and TRBJ2-5; tentatively, D is TRBD2 (6 bases). This CDR3 region has 14 residues. The germline gives CDR1 GTSNPN, CDR2 SVGIG (reference sequence). The DNA of the CDR3 is TGTGCCTGGAGTATCTGGACTACCTTGGAGAACCAGTACTTC. As protein: CAWSIWTTLENQYF. The full variable domain, with the rest looked up from reference TRBV30 and TRBJ2-5, is SQTIHQWPATLVQPVGSPLSLECTVEGTSNPNLYWYRQAAGRGLQLLFYSVGIGQISSEVPQNLSASRPQDRQFILSSKKLLLSDSGFYLCAWSIWTTLENQYFGPGTRLLVL.

A few counts support this clone. The rearrangement uses TRBV5-1 and TRBJ2-1, with D uncertain. Trimming took 5 bases from V and 0 from J, leaving 15 bases between them. The CDR3 has 16 residues. CDR1 is SGHRS, CDR2 YFSETQ, per germline. The CDR3 region has the DNA TGCGCCAGCAGGAGCTTCTTTTTGAGCTCCTACAATGAGCAGTTCTTC. It is translated as CASRSFFLSSYNEQFF.